One and the same sample provided the 15 T cell receptor beta chains below, sequenced in a study of blood T cell repertoires in COVID-19. TCRdb keeps only in-frame clones here, not all; method: immunoSEQ multiplex PCR. The sample lists about 69,000 clones, approximately 84% occurring once. The material sequenced was peripheral blood. The source of these receptors is a man in his fifties or sixties with COVID-19, enrolled during active disease.

This chain links TRBV13 with TRBJ1-1; no clear D gene. CDR3 length: 17 residues. The V and J ends lost 4 bases and 1 base respectively, with 19 bases between them. From germline, CDR1 is PRHDT and CDR2 FYEKMQ (reference sequence). The CDR3 is CASSYKDWAFKNTEAFF. CDR3 bases: TGTGCCAGCAGCTATAAGGATTGGGCATTTAAGAACACTGAAGCTTTCTTT. Using reference TRBV13 and TRBJ1-1 for the parts outside the CDR3, the full variable domain is AAGVIQSPRHLIKEKRETATLKCYPIPRHDTVYWYQQGPGQDPQFLISFYEKMQSDKGSIPDRFSAQQFSDYHSELNMSSLELGDSALYFCASSYKDWAFKNTEAFFGQGTRLTVV.

This clone was detected once. The chain carries TRBV4-3 and TRBJ2-5, with 7 bases lining up with TRBD2. Germline V CDR1 and CDR2: LGHNA, YSLEER. With 0 bases clipped from V and 4 bases from J, the junction kept 11 bases outside the gene matches. The CDR3 spans 17 residues. The CDR3 here is CASSQEAGPSGGETQYF. CDR3 DNA: TGCGCCAGCAGCCAAGAAGCTGGGCCTAGCGGAGGAGAGACCCAGTACTTC.

This chain joins TRBV19 and TRBJ1-3; D gene uncertain. Germline V gives CDR1 LNHDA, CDR2 SQIVND (reference sequence). This CDR3 contains 16 residues. The V end was cut by 6 bases, the J end by 0 bases, with 15 bases between. The CDR3 sequence: CASRWGAAISGNTIYF. CDR3 bases: TGTGCCAGTAGATGGGGAGCGGCGATCTCTGGAAACACCATATATTTT. Variable domain in full (rest from reference TRBV19 and TRBJ1-3): DGGITQSPKYLFRKEGQNVTLSCEQNLNHDAMYWYRQDPGQGLRLIYYSQIVNDFQKGDIAEGYSVSREKKESFPLTVTSAQKNPTAFYLCASRWGAAISGNTIYFGEGSWLTVV.

The V and J genes are TRBV5-1 and TRBJ2-2, with D possibly matching TRBD1 (6 bases). Trimming cost V 3 bases and J 6 bases, with 12 bases left between them. The CDR3 extends over 14 amino acids. Germline CDR1 is SGHRS and CDR2 is YFSETQ. CDR3 DNA sequence: TGCGCCAGCAGCTCAGGAGAGGGGGCCGGGGAGCTGTTTTTT. Translating gives CASSSGEGAGELFF. Full variable domain (missing parts from reference TRBV5-1 and TRBJ2-2): KAGVTQTPRYLIKTRGQQVTLSCSPISGHRSVSWYQQTPGQGLQFLFEYFSETQRNKGNFPGRFSGRQFSNSRSEMNVSTLELGDSALYLCASSSGEGAGELFFGEGSRLTVL.

The V call is TRBV7-9, the J call TRBJ1-4; 7 bases are shared with TRBD1. CDR1 and CDR2 from the germline V gene are SEHNR and FQNEAQ (reference sequence). Trimming removed 6 bases from V and 6 bases from J; junction bases left unmatched: 7. This CDR3 spans 14 amino acids. The chain's CDR3 is CASSDTGTDEKLFF. The CDR3 DNA sequence: TGTGCCAGCAGTGACACCGGGACAGATGAAAAACTGTTTTTT.

This chain connects TRBV7-6 to TRBJ2-5, with TRBD2 identical over 14 bases. The CDR3 is made up of 17 amino acids. With 4 bases clipped from V and 0 bases from J, the junction kept 4 bases outside the gene matches. CDR1 is SGHVS, CDR2 FNYEAQ, per germline. The CDR3 protein is CASSSTSGGEYQETQYF. The CDR3 DNA follows: TGTGCCAGCAGCTCGACTAGCGGGGGGGAGTACCAAGAGACCCAGTACTTC. Full variable domain (outside the CDR3, taken from reference TRBV7-6 and TRBJ2-5): GAGVSQSPRYKVTKRGQDVALRCDPISGHVSLYWYRQALGQGPEFLTYFNYEAQQDKSGLPNDRFSAERPEGSISTLTIQRTEQRDSAMYRCASSSTSGGEYQETQYFGPGTRLLVL.

V gene TRBV6-2 or TRBV6-3 combines with J gene TRBJ1-5; D is perhaps TRBD1 (6 bases). V lost 0 bases to trimming and J lost 2 bases, with 11 bases between them. Germline V gene sequence: CDR1 MNHEY, CDR2 SVGEGT. The CDR3 contains 16 residues. The CDR3 nucleotides read TGTGCCAGCAGTTACTCGCGGGGGCGCGGCAATCAGCCCCAGCATTTT. This translates into CASSYSRGRGNQPQHF.

V usage is TRBV7-9 and J usage is TRBJ1-2; possible D gene TRBD1, 6 bases. CDR1 and CDR2 from the germline V gene are SEHNR and FQNEAQ (reference sequence). Trimming removed 5 bases from V and 0 bases from J, with 13 bases in between. The CDR3 totals 15 residues. CDR3 nucleotides: TGTGCCAGCAGCGCCTACAGGGTGCCTAACTATGGCTACACCTTC. Protein sequence: CASSAYRVPNYGYTF.

The chain employs TRBV12-3 or TRBV12-4 and TRBJ1-1; D may be TRBD1 (6 bases). There are 12 residues in the CDR3. V was clipped by 7 bases and J by 1 base, with 7 bases between them. CDR3 loop: CASNRANTEAFF. CDR3 sequence (DNA): TGTGCCAGCAACAGGGCGAACACTGAAGCTTTCTTT.

The chain has TRBV5-6 and TRBJ2-2, with TRBD1 matching 7 bases. The CDR3 consists of 15 residues. Germline CDR1 and CDR2: SGHDT and YYEEEE. J lost 5 bases, V lost 4 bases, and 8 bases had no gene match. CDR3 residues: CASSQFWTGTGELFF. CDR3 nucleotide sequence: TGTGCCAGCAGCCAATTTTGGACAGGAACCGGGGAGCTGTTTTTT.

The chain employs TRBV6-1 and TRBJ2-7; tentative D call: TRBD2 (5 bases). Germline CDR1 and CDR2: MNHNS and SASEGT. The CDR3 length is 18 residues. The V and J ends lost 0 bases and 2 bases respectively, with 20 bases between them. The CDR3 here is CASSEALSTASFTYEQYF. The DNA of the CDR3 is TGTGCCAGCAGTGAAGCGCTATCTACGGCTAGCTTCACCTACGAGCAGTACTTC.

The gene calls are TRBV4-3 and TRBJ2-3; 8 positions agree with TRBD1. CDR1 is LGHNA and CDR2 is YSLEER in the germline V gene. With V trimmed by 2 bases and J by 6 bases, 7 bases remained unmatched. The CDR3 length is 15 residues. The CDR3 loop reads CASSQQRTGRDTQYF. CDR3 in DNA: TGCGCCAGCAGCCAACAAAGGACAGGGAGGGATACGCAGTATTTT.

The rearrangement links TRBV7-2 to TRBJ2-5, with TRBD2 matching 7 bases. The CDR3 spans 15 residues. Germline CDR1 and CDR2: SGHTA and FQGNSA. After removal of 0 bases from V and 2 bases from J, the junction contained 3 bases not matched to a gene. CDR3 sequence (DNA): TGTGCCAGCAGCTTAGCGGGGGGGACTCAAGAGACCCAGTACTTC. Protein: CASSLAGGTQETQYF.

This clone was counted a single time. The V and J genes are TRBV7-9 and TRBJ2-7; D might be TRBD2 (7 bases). CDR1 is SEHNR and CDR2 is FQNEAQ in the germline V gene (reference sequence). Trimming removed 4 bases at V and 1 base at J, with 17 bases between. CDR3 length equals 16 residues. The CDR3 reads CASSSEGGVRSYEQYF. The DNA for the CDR3 is TGTGCCAGCAGCTCTGAAGGGGGGGTTAGATCCTACGAGCAGTACTTC.

The J gene is TRBJ2-5, the V gene TRBV7-3; 8 nucleotides agree with TRBD2. Germline V lookup: CDR1 SGHTA, CDR2 FQGTGA. The CDR3 is made up of 16 amino acids. After removal of 4 bases from V and 2 bases from J, the junction contained 9 bases not matched to a gene. As DNA, the CDR3 is TGTGCCAGCAGCTCGGCCCAGCGGGGGCCTCAAGAGACCCAGTACTTC. It specifies CASSSAQRGPQETQYF.